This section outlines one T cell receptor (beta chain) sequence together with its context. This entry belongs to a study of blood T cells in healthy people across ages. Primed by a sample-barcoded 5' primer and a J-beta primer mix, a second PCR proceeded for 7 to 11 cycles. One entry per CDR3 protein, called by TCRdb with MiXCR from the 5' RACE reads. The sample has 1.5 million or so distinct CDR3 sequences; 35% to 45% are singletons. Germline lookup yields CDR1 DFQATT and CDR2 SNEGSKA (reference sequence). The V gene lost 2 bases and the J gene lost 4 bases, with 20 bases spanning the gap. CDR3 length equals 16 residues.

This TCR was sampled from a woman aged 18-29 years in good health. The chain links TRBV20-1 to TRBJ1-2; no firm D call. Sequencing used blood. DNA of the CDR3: TGCAGTGCTAGACACCAGGACGGCCGGGAAATCTATGGCTACACCTTC. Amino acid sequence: CSARHQDGREIYGYTF.